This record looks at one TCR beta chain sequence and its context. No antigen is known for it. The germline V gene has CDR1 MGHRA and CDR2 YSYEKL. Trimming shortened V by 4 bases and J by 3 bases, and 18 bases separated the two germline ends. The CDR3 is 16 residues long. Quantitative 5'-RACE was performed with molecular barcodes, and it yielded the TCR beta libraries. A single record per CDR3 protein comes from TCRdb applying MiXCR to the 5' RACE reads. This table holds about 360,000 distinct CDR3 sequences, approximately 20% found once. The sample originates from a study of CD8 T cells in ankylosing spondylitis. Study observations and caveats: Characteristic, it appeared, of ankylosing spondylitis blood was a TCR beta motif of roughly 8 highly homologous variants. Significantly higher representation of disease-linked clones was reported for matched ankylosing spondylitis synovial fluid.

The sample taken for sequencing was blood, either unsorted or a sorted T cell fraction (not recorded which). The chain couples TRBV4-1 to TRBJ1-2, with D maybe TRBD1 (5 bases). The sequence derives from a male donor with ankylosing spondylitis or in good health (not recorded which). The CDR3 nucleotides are TGCGCCAGCAGCCTGCGGGGAGAGGACACCCACTATGGCTACACCTTC. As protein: CASSLRGEDTHYGYTF.